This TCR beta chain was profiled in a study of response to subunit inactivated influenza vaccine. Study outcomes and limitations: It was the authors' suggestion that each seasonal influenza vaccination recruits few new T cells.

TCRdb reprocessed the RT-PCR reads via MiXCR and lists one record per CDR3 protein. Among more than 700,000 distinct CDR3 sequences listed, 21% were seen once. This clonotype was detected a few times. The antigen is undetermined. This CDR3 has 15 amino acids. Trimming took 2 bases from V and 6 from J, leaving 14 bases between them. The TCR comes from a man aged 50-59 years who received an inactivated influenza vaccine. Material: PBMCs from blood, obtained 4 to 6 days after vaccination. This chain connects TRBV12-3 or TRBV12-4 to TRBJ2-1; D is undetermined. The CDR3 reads CASSLRGGRANEQFF. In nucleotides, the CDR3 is TGTGCCAGCAGTTTAAGAGGTGGACGTGCCAATGAGCAGTTCTTC.